These 22 T cell receptor beta chains share one sample of origin, sequenced in a study of blood T cell repertoires in COVID-19. Using immunoSEQ multiplex PCR, the repertoire was profiled, and TCRdb retains in-frame clones only, with some absent. The repertoire holds 160,000 or so clones, with 70% to 90% as singletons. The specimen sequenced was peripheral blood. These receptors were collected from a man aged 40-49 years with acute or convalescent COVID-19.

J is TRBJ1-2 and V is TRBV2, with 12 bases lining up with TRBD1. With 7 bases clipped from V and 5 bases from J, the junction kept 14 bases outside the gene matches. In germline, CDR1 is SNHLY, CDR2 FYNNEI. This CDR3 has 17 amino acids. CDR3 sequence (DNA): TGTGCCAGCACCAAGGGGACAGGGGGCGTCGTTTCGTATGGCTACACCTTC. It encodes CASTKGTGGVVSYGYTF.

The CDR3 protein is CAWSPGQGNEKLFF. In DNA, the CDR3 is TGTGCCTGGAGTCCCGGACAGGGAAATGAAAAACTGTTTTTT. The gene calls are TRBV30 and TRBJ1-4; 8 bases match TRBD1. The CDR3 spans 14 residues. With V trimmed by 2 bases and J by 5 bases, 4 bases remained unmatched. Germline values: CDR1 GTSNPN, CDR2 SVGIG (reference sequence).

This clone appeared once. The rearrangement uses TRBV7-9 and TRBJ2-7; D remains unclear. The CDR3 length is 14 residues. The germline V and J ends were trimmed by 1 base and 1 base, with 8 bases remaining between them. The germline gives CDR1 SEHNR, CDR2 FQNEAQ (reference sequence). The CDR3 reads CASSLDTISYEQYF. The CDR3 nucleotides are TGTGCCAGCAGCTTAGACACGATTTCCTACGAGCAGTACTTC.

CDR3 nucleotides: TGTGCCAGCAGTCACAGGGTTCGGACTGAAGCTTTCTTT. As protein: CASSHRVRTEAFF. This rearrangement joins TRBV25-1 to TRBJ1-1; weak D call: TRBD1 (6 bases). This CDR3 spans 13 amino acids. Germline V gene sequence: CDR1 MGHDK, CDR2 SYGVNS. V lost 5 bases, J lost 5 bases, and 12 bases lay in between.

The rearrangement links TRBV4-1 to TRBJ2-7; D not resolved. CDR1 is MGHRA, CDR2 YSYEKL, per germline. CDR3 length: 14 amino acids. V lost 4 bases to trimming and J lost 0 bases, with 10 bases between them. CDR3 sequence: CASSRALSSYEQYF. CDR3 coding DNA: TGCGCCAGCAGCCGGGCCCTCAGCTCCTACGAGCAGTACTTC.

The chain carries TRBV19 and TRBJ1-1; possible D gene TRBD1, 5 bases. Trimming cost V 4 bases and J 0 bases, with 6 bases left between them. The CDR3 sequence is 13 residues long. CDR1 is LNHDA and CDR2 is SQIVND in the germline V gene (reference sequence). CDR3 nucleotides: TGTGCCAGTAGTACAGGGTTGAACACTGAAGCTTTCTTT. Protein: CASSTGLNTEAFF.

The chain has TRBV7-2 and TRBJ1-6; the D gene is possibly TRBD1 (6 bases). The CDR3 sequence is 15 residues long. V was trimmed by 1 base and J by 7 bases, leaving 11 bases between them. Per the germline V gene, CDR1 is SGHTA and CDR2 is FQGNSA. CDR3 region: CASSLETGLNSPLHF. CDR3 coding DNA: TGTGCCAGCAGCTTAGAAACAGGGCTGAATTCACCCCTCCACTTT.

This rearrangement joins TRBV9 to TRBJ2-1, with TRBD2 as a possible D gene (5 bases). V lost 6 bases to trimming and J lost 12 bases, with 16 bases between them. CDR3 length equals 12 residues. Germline lookup yields CDR1 SGDLS and CDR2 YYNGEE. CDR3: CASISPASSQFF. In nucleotides, the CDR3 is TGTGCCAGCATCTCCCCAGCTAGCTCGCAGTTCTTC.

The J gene is TRBJ1-2, the V gene TRBV5-4; D may be TRBD1 (6 bases). Per the germline V gene, CDR1 is SGHNT and CDR2 is YYREEE (reference sequence). V lost 0 bases and J 8 bases, leaving 11 bases between the germline ends. The length of the CDR3 is 13 residues. As DNA, the CDR3 is TGTGCCAGCAGCTTGGTTGGGGGCATCGGCTACACCTTC. Its translation: CASSLVGGIGYTF.

The CDR3 loop is CASTDPQPGQGTSGANVLTF. The CDR3 coding sequence is TGTGCCAGTACCGACCCCCAACCGGGACAGGGTACGTCTGGGGCCAACGTCCTGACTTTC. The rearrangement joins TRBV19 to TRBJ2-6; the match to TRBD1 covers 9 bases. The V gene's germline CDR1 is LNHDA and CDR2 SQIVND (reference sequence). The CDR3 covers 20 residues. The junction had 17 bases not matched to a gene; V was cut back by 7 bases and J by 1 base.

This clone came up once. The chain links TRBV5-8 to TRBJ1-4; 7 nucleotides line up with TRBD1. J was trimmed by 2 bases and V by 3 bases; bases with no gene match: 7. Germline V gives CDR1 SGHTS, CDR2 YDEGEE. This CDR3 spans 16 amino acids. The CDR3 spells CASSSGIGGTNEKLFF. In nucleotides, the CDR3 is TGTGCCAGCAGCTCAGGGATAGGGGGCACTAATGAAAAACTGTTTTTT.

The CDR3 bases are TGTGCCAGCAGCTCCACAGGGAACACCGGGGAGCTGTTTTTT. Translating it yields CASSSTGNTGELFF. The chain employs TRBV7-3 and TRBJ2-2, with a weak D call TRBD1 (5 bases). CDR3 size: 14 residues. Deletions cut 4 bases from V and 1 base from J, with 7 bases between. Germline V CDR1 and CDR2: SGHTA, FQGTGA.

This clone was detected only once. This chain joins TRBV5-1 and TRBJ1-6; 7 bases agree with TRBD1. This CDR3 is 15 amino acids long. Trimming cost V 4 bases and J 9 bases; bases outside gene matches: 10. Germline loops: CDR1 SGHRS, CDR2 YFSETQ. CDR3 residues: CASSPALTGSSPLHF. As DNA, the CDR3 is TGCGCCAGCAGCCCGGCCTTGACAGGGAGTTCACCCCTCCACTTT.

The chain couples TRBV6-2 or TRBV6-3 to TRBJ2-7, with a possible D match to TRBD2 (5 bases). Germline CDR1 MNHEY, CDR2 SVGEGT. The CDR3 totals 13 residues. V gave up 2 bases and J gave up 3 bases, with 8 bases separating them. CDR3 amino acids: CASSYGGVYEQYF. Written as DNA, the CDR3 is TGTGCCAGCAGTTACGGAGGCGTCTACGAGCAGTACTTC.

V gene TRBV30 combines with J gene TRBJ1-5; D not resolved. V dropped 0 bases and J dropped 5 bases, with 8 bases sitting between them. The CDR3 has 13 amino acids. Germline CDR1 and CDR2: GTSNPN and SVGIG (reference sequence). In nucleotides, the CDR3 is TGTGCCTGGAGTGTAATGGGAGATCAGCCCCAGCATTTT. This translates into CAWSVMGDQPQHF.

This chain connects TRBV5-1 to TRBJ1-3; no reliable D call. Trimming cost V 0 bases and J 0 bases, with 4 bases left between them. CDR1 and CDR2 from the germline V gene are SGHRS and YFSETQ. The CDR3 covers 14 residues. The CDR3 here is CASSLGLSGNTIYF. As DNA, the CDR3 is TGCGCCAGCAGCTTGGGACTCTCTGGAAACACCATATATTTT.

V and J are TRBV30 and TRBJ2-2; 7 bases are shared with TRBD2. The CDR3 loop spans 15 amino acids. Trimming took 6 bases from V and 4 from J; bases not matched to a gene: 11. CDR1 is GTSNPN, CDR2 SVGIG, per germline (reference sequence). For the CDR3, the DNA is TGTGCCTGCTTTGGGGGGGATCGGGGCACCGGGGAGCTGTTTTTT. Translated: CACFGGDRGTGELFF.

This sequence joins TRBV27 and TRBJ1-6, with D unclear. The CDR3 has 14 amino acids. Looked up from germline, CDR1 is MNHEY and CDR2 is SMNVEV (reference sequence). Between the trimmed V and J ends, which lost 4 bases and 7 bases, there was a span of 11 bases. CDR3 sequence reads: CASSSFGVNSPLHF. DNA for the CDR3: TGTGCCAGCAGTTCGTTCGGGGTAAATTCACCCCTCCACTTT.

J is TRBJ1-2 and V is TRBV5-1; 9 bases agree with TRBD1. The CDR3 totals 14 residues. Germline-derived CDR1 and CDR2 are SGHRS and YFSETQ. The ends lost 5 bases at V and 3 bases at J; junction bases unmatched: 5. Here the CDR3 reads CASRQDRGDYGYTF. The CDR3 DNA reads TGCGCCAGCAGACAGGACAGGGGTGACTATGGCTACACCTTC.

This chain links TRBV11-3 with TRBJ2-1; 10 nucleotides match TRBD2. Germline CDR1 reads SGHNT; CDR2 reads YENEEA. The CDR3 runs to 15 residues. J lost 6 bases, V lost 2 bases, and 4 bases had no gene match. As DNA, the CDR3 is TGTGCCAGCAGCTTACTACTAGCGGGGCCCAATGAGCAGTTCTTC. This translates into CASSLLLAGPNEQFF.

This clone occurred many times. This chain joins TRBV5-4 and TRBJ2-4, with unresolved D. Trimming pared 6 bases from V and 5 bases from J, leaving 12 bases between. CDR3 length equals 13 residues. CDR1 is SGHNT and CDR2 is YYREEE in the germline V gene (reference sequence). DNA for the CDR3: TGTGCCAGCAACCGTCTCGAGGAAAACATTCAGTACTTC. This translates into CASNRLEENIQYF.

This sequence joins TRBV6-5 and TRBJ1-1; D ambiguous. Trimming took off 4 bases at V and 1 base at J, with 10 bases between the two ends. Germline-derived CDR1 and CDR2 are MNHEY and SVGAGI. This CDR3 has 14 amino acids. The DNA of the CDR3 is TGTGCCAGCAGTTTATTGACACCGAACACTGAAGCTTTCTTT. It translates to CASSLLTPNTEAFF.